This note documents a single T cell receptor (beta chain) sequence. The CDR3 runs 16 residues. CDR1 is LGHDT and CDR2 is YNNKEL in the germline V gene (reference sequence). V lost 0 bases and J lost 3; bases outside the gene matches: 6. These data belong to a study of blood T cell repertoires in COVID-19. In the study overall: PBMCs, B-cell-depleted T cells, or T cells were the source of the cDNA or gDNA that made up the material.

Enrollment of patients from Seattle took place during active infection, with longitudinal follow-up. Assay: immunoSEQ multiplex PCR; the TCRdb copy retains only in-frame clones and omits some. The sample yields 150,000 to 200,000 clones, approximately 80% seen once. This sequence joins TRBV3-1 (or the pseudogene TRBV3-2) and TRBJ1-1, with TRBD1 matching 8 bases. The sequence was obtained from a woman aged 70-85 years with COVID-19, enrolled during active disease. The sample consisted of peripheral blood. Here the CDR3 reads CASSQDLGTGDTEAFF. In DNA form, the CDR3 reads TGTGCCAGCAGCCAAGATCTAGGGACAGGCGACACTGAAGCTTTCTTT.